The clone carrying this TCR beta chain was observed many times. This entry is derived from a study of T cells after yellow fever vaccination. 5'RACE template switching produced TCR cDNA carrying a universal primer site and UMIs. TCRdb re-analysed the 5' RACE reads in MiXCR, keeping a single row per CDR3 protein. There are 250,000 or so distinct CDR3 sequences in the sample; around 3.5% occur only once, and under 20% lies in the top ten. Germline V gene sequence: CDR1 LNHDA, CDR2 SQIVND (reference sequence). CDR3 length: 18 residues. With V trimmed by 4 bases and J by 5 bases, 12 bases remained unmatched.

The specimen comprised PBMCs, sampled 15 days after the yellow fever booster vaccination. The sequence was collected from a man aged 18-30 years who received the YFV17D yellow fever vaccine. This chain links TRBV19 with TRBJ2-1; 12 bases are a match to TRBD2. CDR3 amino acids: CASSTHGLAGLVHNEQFF. The CDR3 region has the DNA TGTGCCAGTAGTACCCATGGACTAGCGGGATTAGTCCACAATGAGCAGTTCTTC.